Shown below are 3 T cell receptor beta chains from a single sample sequenced in a study of T cell repertoires in cytomegalovirus infection. These TCRs' antigens remain unknown. TCRdb ran MiXCR on the reads and lists one entry per CDR3 protein. In the table there are 600,000 to 700,000 distinct CDR3 sequences, about 33% of which are singletons. The sequencing here drew on cultured PBMCs, taken from culture after CMV antigen stimulation. The receptors stem from a human donor in good health (CMV status not recorded). Some clones in this sample may be carry-over from other donors' samples.

The chain uses TRBV12-3 or TRBV12-4 and TRBJ2-1, with 7 bases that match TRBD1. This CDR3 region has 15 residues. Losses at the gene ends were 6 bases for V and 3 bases for J; bases not matched to a gene: 8. CDR3 region: CASSPSTGNYNEQFF. CDR3 nucleotides: TGTGCCAGCAGCCCCTCGACAGGGAACTACAATGAGCAGTTCTTC.

The V and J genes are TRBV7-2 and TRBJ2-7, with a tentative D call TRBD2 (6 bases). There are 16 residues in the CDR3. Germline CDR1 is SGHTA and CDR2 is FQGNSA. V was shortened by 1 base and J by 0 bases, with 13 bases between the two germline ends. CDR3 residues: CASSLGVADLSYEQYF. The CDR3 bases are TGTGCCAGCAGCTTAGGGGTAGCGGACCTCTCCTACGAGCAGTACTTC.

The chain couples TRBV7-9 to TRBJ1-5, with D unresolved. The CDR3 sequence is 15 residues long. Germline-derived CDR1 and CDR2 are SEHNR and FQNEAQ (reference sequence). V was cut by 1 base and J by 0 bases, with 7 bases left in between. CDR3: CASSLGWDSNQPQHF. The CDR3 DNA sequence: TGTGCCAGCAGCTTAGGGTGGGATAGCAATCAGCCCCAGCATTTT. The full variable domain, its missing parts supplied by reference TRBV7-9 and TRBJ1-5, is DTGVSQNPRHKITKRGQNVTFRCDPISEHNRLYWYRQTLGQGPEFLTYFQNEAQLEKSRLLSDRFSAERPKGSFSTLEIQRTEQGDSAMYLCASSLGWDSNQPQHFGDGTRLSIL.